What follows describes a single T cell receptor (beta chain). These data are taken from a study of shared clonotypes between healthy human individuals. Trimming shortened V by 7 bases and J by 4 bases, and 14 bases separated the two germline ends. The CDR3 is 15 amino acids. Germline V gives CDR1 SNHLY, CDR2 FYNNEI. Per the original methods: Junction-only sequences without quality scores came from ImmunoSEQ, so filtering differed. Some clones are missing from TCRdb's copy, which holds only in-frame ones; the method was immunoSEQ multiplex PCR. V, J and clone size are taken as reported in that table, and D and trimming were inferred from the DNA itself. The sample carries about 2.1 million clones, around 93% recorded once. Naive CD8 cells lacked CD45RO and underwent positive selection for CCR7, leaving out terminally differentiated effector memory CD45RA+ cells.

This chain uses TRBV2 with TRBJ2-6; the D is unclear. The sequence derives from a man between 18 and 35 years old in good health. Some clones in this sample may be carry-over from other donors' samples. The sample consisted of naive CD8+ T cells from PBMCs. The CDR3: CASTIYTEGANVLTF. DNA of the CDR3: TGTGCCAGCACAATATATACAGAGGGGGCCAACGTCCTGACTTTC.